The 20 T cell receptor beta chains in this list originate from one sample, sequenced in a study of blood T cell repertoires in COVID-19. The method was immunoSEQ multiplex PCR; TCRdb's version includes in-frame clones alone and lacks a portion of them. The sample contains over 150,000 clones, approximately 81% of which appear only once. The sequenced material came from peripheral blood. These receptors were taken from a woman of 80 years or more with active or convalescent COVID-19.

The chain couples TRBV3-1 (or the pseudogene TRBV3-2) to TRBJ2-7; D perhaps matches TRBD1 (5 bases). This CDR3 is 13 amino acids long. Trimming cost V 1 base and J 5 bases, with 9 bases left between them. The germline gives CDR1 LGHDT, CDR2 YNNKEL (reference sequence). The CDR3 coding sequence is TGTGCCAGCAGCCAAGGAAGGGGCAACGAGCAGTACTTC. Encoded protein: CASSQGRGNEQYF.

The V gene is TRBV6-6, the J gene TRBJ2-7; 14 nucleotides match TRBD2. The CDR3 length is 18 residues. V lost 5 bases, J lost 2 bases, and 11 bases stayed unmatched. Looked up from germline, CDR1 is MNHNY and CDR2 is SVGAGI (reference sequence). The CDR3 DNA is TGTGCCAGCAGTCCCCCGACTAGCGGGAGGGGTCAAACCTACGAGCAGTACTTC. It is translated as CASSPPTSGRGQTYEQYF.

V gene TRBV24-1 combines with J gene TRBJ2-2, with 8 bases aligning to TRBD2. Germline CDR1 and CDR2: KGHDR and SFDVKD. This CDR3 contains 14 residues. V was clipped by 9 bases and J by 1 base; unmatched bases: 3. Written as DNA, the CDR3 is TGTGCCACCGCGGGGGGCGAGAACACCGGGGAGCTGTTTTTT. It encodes CATAGGENTGELFF.

The CDR3 bases are TGTGCCACCAGTGACAGGGCAGTCGGGGAGCTGTTTTTT. Residues: CATSDRAVGELFF. This sequence joins TRBV24-1 and TRBJ2-2, with D possibly TRBD1 on 5 matching bases. The CDR3 is 13 residues long. Deletions cut 4 bases from V and 7 bases from J, with 9 bases between. Germline CDR1 and CDR2: KGHDR and SFDVKD.

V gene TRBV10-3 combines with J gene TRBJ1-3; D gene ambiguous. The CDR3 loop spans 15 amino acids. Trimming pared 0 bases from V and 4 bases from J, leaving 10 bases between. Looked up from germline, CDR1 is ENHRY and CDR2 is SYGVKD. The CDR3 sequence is CAISESAWAGNTIYF. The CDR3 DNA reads TGTGCCATCAGTGAGTCTGCCTGGGCCGGAAACACCATATATTTT.

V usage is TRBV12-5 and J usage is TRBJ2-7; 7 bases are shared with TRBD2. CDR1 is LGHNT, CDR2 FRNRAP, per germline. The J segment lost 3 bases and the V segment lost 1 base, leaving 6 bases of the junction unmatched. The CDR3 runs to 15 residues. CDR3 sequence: CASGLGKRDHYEQYF. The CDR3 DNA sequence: TGTGCTAGTGGTTTGGGAAAGCGGGACCACTACGAGCAGTACTTC.

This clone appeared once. DNA of the CDR3: TGTGCCAGTAGTAATGGGCGGGGGGATACCTCCTACAATGAGCAGTTCTTC. This gives the protein CASSNGRGDTSYNEQFF. The V call is TRBV19, the J call TRBJ2-1; TRBD2 matches 8 bases. CDR1 and CDR2 from the germline V gene are LNHDA and SQIVND (reference sequence). This CDR3 has 17 residues. V was pared by 4 bases and J by 0 bases, with 8 bases of the junction left unmatched.

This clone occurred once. CDR3: CASSQGRGGRVADTQYF. CDR3 in DNA: TGTGCCAGCAGCCAAGGACGGGGCGGGAGGGTCGCAGATACGCAGTATTTT. The V gene is TRBV3-1 (or the pseudogene TRBV3-2), the J gene TRBJ2-3; 9 bases map to TRBD2. The CDR3 loop spans 17 amino acids. V was pared by 1 base and J by 4 bases, with 9 bases of the junction left unmatched. Germline-derived CDR1 and CDR2 are LGHDT and YNNKEL (reference sequence).

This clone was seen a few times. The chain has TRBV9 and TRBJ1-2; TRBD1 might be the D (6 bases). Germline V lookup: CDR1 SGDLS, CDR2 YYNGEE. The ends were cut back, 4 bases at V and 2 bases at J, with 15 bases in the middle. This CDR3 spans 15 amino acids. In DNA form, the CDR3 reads TGTGCCAGCAGCATCCTAGGGGGAGCCAACTATGGCTACACCTTC. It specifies CASSILGGANYGYTF.

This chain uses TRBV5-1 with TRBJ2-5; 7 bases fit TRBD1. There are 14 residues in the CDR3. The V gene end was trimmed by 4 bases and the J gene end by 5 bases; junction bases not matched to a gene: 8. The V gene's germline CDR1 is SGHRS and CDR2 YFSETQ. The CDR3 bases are TGCGCCAGCAGCCGGGACAGTATCGATGAGACCCAGTACTTC. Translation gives CASSRDSIDETQYF.

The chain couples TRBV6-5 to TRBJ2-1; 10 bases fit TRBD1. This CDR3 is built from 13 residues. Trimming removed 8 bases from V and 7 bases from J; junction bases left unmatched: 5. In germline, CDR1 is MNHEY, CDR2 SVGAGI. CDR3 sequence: CASRDRGLNEQFF. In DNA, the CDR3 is TGTGCCAGCCGGGACAGGGGTTTAAATGAGCAGTTCTTC.

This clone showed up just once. In DNA form, the CDR3 reads TGTGCCAGCAGTGAACAGGGGGTTGAAAACACCATATATTTT. Translating it yields CASSEQGVENTIYF. The J gene is TRBJ1-3, the V gene TRBV2; 7 bases line up with TRBD1. The length of the CDR3 is 14 residues. Losses at the gene ends were 2 bases for V and 6 bases for J; bases not matched to a gene: 4. CDR1 and CDR2 (germline): SNHLY, FYNNEI.

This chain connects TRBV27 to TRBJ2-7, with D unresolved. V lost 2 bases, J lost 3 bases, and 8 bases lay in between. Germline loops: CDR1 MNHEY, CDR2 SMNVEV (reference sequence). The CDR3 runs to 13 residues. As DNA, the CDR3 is TGTGCCAGCAGTTTACGGTCTTACTACGAGCAGTACTTC. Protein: CASSLRSYYEQYF.

CDR3 in amino acids: CASNHRQGPYNSPLHF. The CDR3, as DNA: TGTGCCAGTAACCACAGACAGGGGCCCTATAATTCACCCCTCCACTTT. The chain uses TRBV19 and TRBJ1-6, with 8 bases that match TRBD1. The CDR3 is made up of 16 amino acids. V lost 7 bases and J lost 2; bases outside the gene matches: 7. Germline assignment: CDR1 LNHDA and CDR2 SQIVND (reference sequence).

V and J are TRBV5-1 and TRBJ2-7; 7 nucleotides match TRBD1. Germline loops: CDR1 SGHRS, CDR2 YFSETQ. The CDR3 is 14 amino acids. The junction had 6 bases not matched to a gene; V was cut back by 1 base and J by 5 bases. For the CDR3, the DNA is TGCGCCAGCAGCTTGTCGGCAGGGGGTCACGAGCAGTACTTC. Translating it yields CASSLSAGGHEQYF.

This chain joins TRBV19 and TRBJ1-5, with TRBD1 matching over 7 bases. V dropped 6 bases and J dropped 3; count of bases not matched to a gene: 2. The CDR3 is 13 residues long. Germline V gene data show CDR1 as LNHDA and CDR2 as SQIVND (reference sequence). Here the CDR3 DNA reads TGTGCCAGTAGGGGACAGTTCAATCAGCCCCAGCATTTT. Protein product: CASRGQFNQPQHF.

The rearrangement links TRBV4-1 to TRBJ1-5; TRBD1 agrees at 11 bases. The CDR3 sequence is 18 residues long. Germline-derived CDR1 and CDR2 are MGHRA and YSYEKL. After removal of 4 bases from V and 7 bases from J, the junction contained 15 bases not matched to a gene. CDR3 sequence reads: CASSRARGEGQGEQPQHF. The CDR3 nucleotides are TGCGCCAGCAGCCGCGCAAGAGGGGAGGGACAGGGGGAACAGCCCCAGCATTTT.

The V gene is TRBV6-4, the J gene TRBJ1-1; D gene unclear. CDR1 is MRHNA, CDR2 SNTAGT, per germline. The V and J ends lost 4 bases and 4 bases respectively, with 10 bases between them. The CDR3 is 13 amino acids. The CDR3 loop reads CASSAGVATEAFF. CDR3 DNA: TGTGCCAGCAGTGCCGGGGTGGCCACTGAAGCTTTCTTT.

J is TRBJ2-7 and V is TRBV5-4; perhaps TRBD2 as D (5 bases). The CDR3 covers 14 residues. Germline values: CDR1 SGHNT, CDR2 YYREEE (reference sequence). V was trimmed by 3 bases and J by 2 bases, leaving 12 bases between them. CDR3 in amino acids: CASSSKNGAYEQYF. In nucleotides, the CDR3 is TGTGCCAGCAGCTCAAAGAACGGGGCCTACGAGCAGTACTTC.

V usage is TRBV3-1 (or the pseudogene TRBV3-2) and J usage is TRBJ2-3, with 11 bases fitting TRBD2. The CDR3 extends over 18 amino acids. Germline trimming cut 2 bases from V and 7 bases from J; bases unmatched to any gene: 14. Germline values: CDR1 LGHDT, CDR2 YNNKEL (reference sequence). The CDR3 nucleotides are TGTGCCAGCAGCCAAACGTTGCCAGGACTAGCGGGCAGAAATACGCAGTATTTT. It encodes CASSQTLPGLAGRNTQYF.